Following are 14 T cell receptor beta chains from one sample sequenced in a study of PD-L1 blockade in urothelial cancer. Documented time point: peripheral blood 6 weeks after treatment start. TCRdb keeps only in-frame clones here, not all; method: immunoSEQ multiplex PCR. The table includes 72,000 or so clones, roughly 90% detected once. The sequenced sample was PBMCs, obtained around atezolizumab (anti-PD-L1) treatment. These receptor sequences come from a man aged 55-75 years with urothelial cancer.

The rearrangement joins TRBV11-2 to TRBJ2-5; D possibly corresponds to TRBD2 (6 bases). The germline V and J ends were trimmed by 5 bases and 3 bases, with 13 bases remaining between them. The CDR3 is 14 amino acids. Germline-derived CDR1 and CDR2 are SGHAT and FQNNGV. The CDR3: CASSLRETKETQYF. CDR3 in DNA: TGTGCCAGCAGCCTTCGGGAGACCAAAGAGACCCAGTACTTC.

The chain recombines TRBV27 with TRBJ2-3; possibly TRBD2 for D (7 bases). V was pared by 1 base and J by 1 base, with 15 bases between. The germline CDR1 and CDR2 sequences are MNHEY and SMNVEV (reference sequence). The CDR3 contains 17 residues. The DNA of the CDR3 is TGTGCCAGCAGTTTATTGGGCAGGGGAGGGGGCACAGATACGCAGTATTTT. It yields the protein CASSLLGRGGGTDTQYF.

V usage is TRBV15 and J usage is TRBJ1-6; 9 nucleotides match TRBD1. CDR1 is LNHNV, CDR2 YYDKDF, per germline (reference sequence). This CDR3 has 15 residues. V shed 7 bases and J 11 bases; nucleotides not matched to a gene: 12. The CDR3 DNA is TGTGCCACCACCCGGGGACAGGGAGGGAGAACACCCCTCCACTTT. Translation: CATTRGQGGRTPLHF.

The chain is built from TRBV30 and TRBJ1-6; tentative D call: TRBD1 (6 bases). The CDR3 covers 13 residues. From germline, CDR1 is GTSNPN and CDR2 SVGIG (reference sequence). Trimming took off 3 bases at V and 7 bases at J, with 10 bases between the two ends. CDR3 sequence: CAWRATGNSPLHF. CDR3 DNA sequence: TGTGCCTGGAGGGCTACAGGGAATTCACCCCTCCACTTT.

The chain carries TRBV7-9 and TRBJ1-2; 8 nucleotides match TRBD1. Germline V lookup: CDR1 SEHNR, CDR2 FQNEAQ (reference sequence). This CDR3 is 14 amino acids long. The V gene end was trimmed by 1 base and the J gene end by 2 bases; junction bases not matched to a gene: 0. The CDR3 reads CASSLGQGNYGYTF. As DNA, the CDR3 is TGTGCCAGCAGCTTAGGACAGGGGAACTATGGCTACACCTTC.

This clone was observed once. The chain joins TRBV29-1 to TRBJ2-1, with D hard to call. Per the germline V gene, CDR1 is SQVTM and CDR2 is ANQGSEA. V was pared by 5 bases and J by 2 bases, with 13 bases between. CDR3 length: 14 residues. Written as DNA, the CDR3 is TGCAGCGTTACCCTACCCCGAGCCTACAATGAGCAGTTCTTC. Protein product: CSVTLPRAYNEQFF.

V usage is TRBV30 and J usage is TRBJ1-5; TRBD1 aligns across 9 bases. The V and J ends lost 7 bases and 5 bases, in that order; junction bases with no gene match: 6. Germline CDR1 reads GTSNPN; CDR2 reads SVGIG (reference sequence). The CDR3 spans 13 residues. The CDR3 sequence is CASRDREHQPQHF. DNA of the CDR3: TGTGCCTCCCGGGACAGGGAACATCAGCCCCAGCATTTT.

The J gene is TRBJ2-3, the V gene TRBV6-6; TRBD1 agrees at 9 bases. V lost 8 bases to trimming and J lost 2 bases; unmatched junction nucleotides: 2. From germline, CDR1 is MNHNY and CDR2 SVGAGI (reference sequence). The CDR3 length is 13 residues. The CDR3 region is CASGQGITDTQYF. The CDR3 nucleotides are TGTGCCAGCGGACAGGGGATCACAGATACGCAGTATTTT.

The chain employs TRBV5-8 and TRBJ2-1, with a weak D call TRBD1 (6 bases). This CDR3 comprises 14 residues. The germline V gene has CDR1 SGHTS and CDR2 YDEGEE. V lost 3 bases, J lost 3 bases, and 10 bases lay in between. The CDR3 DNA follows: TGTGCCAGCAGCTGGCAGGGGTTCTACAATGAGCAGTTCTTC. As protein: CASSWQGFYNEQFF.

V usage is TRBV23-1 and J usage is TRBJ2-7, with 8 bases aligning to TRBD1. TRBV23-1 is reported as an ORF; its role is uncertain. The CDR3 loop spans 15 amino acids. V lost 0 bases to trimming and J lost 4 bases; unmatched junction nucleotides: 5. The CDR3: CASSQSRNRGYEQYF. CDR3 bases: TGCGCCAGCAGTCAATCTAGGAACAGGGGGTACGAGCAGTACTTC.

On this clone itself: The junction does not match germline at one end; this may be a read error. This sequence joins TRBV7-7 and TRBJ2-1; 8 bases line up with TRBD2. Germline CDR1 is SSHAT and CDR2 is FNYEAQ (reference sequence). The CDR3 extends over 14 amino acids. CDR3 sequence: CASSPGTSYNEQFF. Here the CDR3 DNA reads TGTGCTAGCAGCCCGGGGACTAGTTACAATGAGCAGTTCTTC. Complete variable domain (other parts from reference TRBV7-7 and TRBJ2-1): GAGVSQSPRYKVTKRGQDVTLRCDPISSHATLYWYQQALGQGPEFLTYFNYEAQPDKSGLPSDRFSAERPEGSISTLTIQRTEQRDSAMYRCASSPGTSYNEQFFGPGTRLTVL.

This rearrangement joins TRBV7-8 to TRBJ1-1; tentatively, D is TRBD1 (5 bases). Trimming took 6 bases from V and 0 from J, leaving 17 bases between them. Germline CDR1 reads SGHVS; CDR2 reads FQNEAQ. CDR3 length: 16 amino acids. The chain's CDR3 is CASSPRKTAMNTEAFF. CDR3 DNA: TGTGCCAGCAGTCCCCGGAAGACAGCCATGAACACTGAAGCTTTCTTT.

The rearrangement uses TRBV27 and TRBJ2-1; 10 positions agree with TRBD2. Germline V gene lookup returns CDR1 MNHEY and CDR2 SMNVEV (reference sequence). The CDR3 covers 14 residues. With V trimmed by 3 bases and J by 4 bases, 0 bases remained unmatched. The CDR3 region has the DNA TGTGCCAGCAGTTTGACTAGCGGGTACAATGAGCAGTTCTTC. Its protein is CASSLTSGYNEQFF.

V is TRBV15 and J is TRBJ1-2; 9 bases map to TRBD1. The germline V gene has CDR1 LNHNV and CDR2 YYDKDF (reference sequence). The CDR3 length is 15 residues. V was pared by 1 base and J by 5 bases, with 5 bases of the junction left unmatched. The CDR3 bases are TGTGCCACCAGCAGAGGGGACAGGGCCACTTATGGCTACACCTTC. This encodes CATSRGDRATYGYTF.